This T cell receptor (beta chain) was obtained from a study of blood T cell repertoires in COVID-19 (dated by TCRdb to the early 2020s). Notes on the research overall: Samples covering the acute and convalescent phases of COVID-19 were provided by collaborators in the United States, Italy and Spain. The prospective study material was composed of cDNA or gDNA derived from T cells, B-cell-depleted T cells, or PBMCs. Subjects who had been exposed to COVID-19, were actively infected with it, or had recovered from it provided the deeply sampled blood TCRbeta repertoires that made up the dataset. The repertoires were released in a freely available public database intended as a resource for research on the immune response to SARS-CoV-2. Samples came from the ongoing ImmuneRACE study (first 160 participants) plus 1,254 subjects from 6 global collaborators. Nearly every sample came with metadata listing a de-identified subject ID, COVID-19 status, age in years and sex. Where available, HLA class I and class II types were taken from metadata supplied by the sample provider and were not determined by assay-based typing.

Each collaborating institution followed its own protocols to collect whole blood in K2EDTA tubes. For TCRbeta analysis, collaborators shipped samples as frozen whole blood, isolated PBMCs, or DNA extracted from either of those sample types. TCRbeta CDR3 regions were amplified from genomic DNA using the immunoSEQ Assay, a bias-controlled multiplex PCR. The source study handled its data this way. Within the assay, amplification of reference gene primers was used to estimate how many nucleated cells each sample contained. To quantify the absolute abundance of each unique TCRbeta CDR3 rearrangement, sequence reads were collapsed and filtered. For each sample, productive Simpson clonality was calculated by taking the square root of Simpson's diversity index across productive rearrangements. TCRdb retrieved this table from immuneACCESS and kept in-frame rearrangements only. Not all clones are present; in checked studies, unresolved V genes account for under half, and no reason is known for the remainder. That table is the source of V, J and clone size, and D and trimming were worked out from the DNA. This sample lists approximately 200,000 clones; approximately 90% were detected once. Around 1.9% of the sample lies in the top ten.

The germline V gene encodes CDR1 SEHNR and CDR2 FQNEAQ (reference sequence). At the junction V is shortened by 3 bases and J by 8 bases, with 14 bases in between. The CDR3 starts with the cysteine, ends with the phenylalanine, and has 14 residues. The CDR3 DNA has 42 bases and is translated from base 1. Broader findings and caveats from the paper: The quantity of clinical and demographic metadata differed by source and by participant and was supplied without curation.

On this clone itself: What antigen it recognizes has not been identified. Base qualities are not provided; no much larger clone lies one nucleotide away.

This chain is built from TRBV7-9 and TRBJ2-1, and possibly TRBD1, on 5 matching bases. The sequencing input was peripheral blood. This receptor was taken from a man in his 70s with active or convalescent COVID-19. For the CDR3, the sequence is CASSFTGGSDEQFF. In nucleotide form, the sequence is TGTGCCAGCAGCTTCACAGGTGGGTCGGATGAGCAGTTCTTC.